This T cell receptor (beta chain) comes out of a study of cytomegalovirus exposure and HLA in healthy donors. Study-wide background: Some 85 million unique TCRs, all from HLA-typed donors, were included in an early release of the data.

Whole-study results and caveats: A few V segments could not be told apart, such as TRBV6-2 and TRBV6-3, and were left out. Researchers reportedly found TCR beta sequences accurately predicted most subjects' HLA-A and HLA-B alleles. Most TCR sequences showed up rarely, but some public TCRs showed up in many donors.

The PCR contained 60 Vbeta and 13 Jbeta primers. Generated by immunoSEQ multiplex PCR, the TCRdb table keeps only in-frame clones and is missing some. The sample contains about 210,000 clones, about 80% of which appear only once. The CDR3 sequence is 14 residues long. V gave up 7 bases and J gave up 2 bases; unmatched junction bases: 8. Germline V lookup: CDR1 MNHNS, CDR2 SASEGT. For this clone: Antigen unknown.

The genes are TRBV6-1 and TRBJ2-7; TRBD1 agrees at 7 bases. The specimen was PBMCs. This receptor was identified in a male donor in good health and CMV-seronegative. The CDR3 loop is CASKLVQGAYEQYF. The CDR3 DNA is TGTGCCAGCAAACTAGTTCAGGGGGCCTACGAGCAGTACTTC.